This entry is about one TCR beta chain. A much larger clone is a single base away; this may be a read error. The CDR3 covers 15 residues. Germline V CDR1 and CDR2: SGHKS, YYEKEE (reference sequence). V gave up 2 bases and J gave up 7 bases, with 18 bases separating them. The data were taken from a study of T cells in Graves' hyperthyroidism and ophthalmopathy. The investigators amplified TCR beta CDR3 regions from RNA transcripts. The TCR CDR3 first-round RT-PCR relied on the HTBI primer set. TCRdb called the multiplex PCR reads again in MiXCR, with one record for every CDR3 protein. The sample has about 530,000 distinct CDR3 sequences, roughly a sixth seen once. Each person with ophthalmopathy scored at least 3 on the Clinical Activity Score, reached NOSPECS grade 4 or higher, and had been ill under 3 months.

The chain combines TRBV5-5 with TRBJ1-2; D gene ambiguous. The sequence was collected from a woman aged 18 to 35 with Graves' ophthalmopathy. The source material was blood. In DNA, the CDR3 is TGTGCCAGCAGCTTTATTACGAGTATCGGGTCTGGCTACACCTTC. Encoded protein: CASSFITSIGSGYTF.